The clone carrying this TCR beta chain was recorded many times. Antigen unknown. V lost 8 bases to trimming and J lost 8 bases; unmatched junction nucleotides: 8. From germline, CDR1 is MNHNS and CDR2 SASEGT. This CDR3 has 13 amino acids. These data come from a study of glioma-infiltrating T cells. Study results and limitations: CDR3 overlap between tissue and blood was very small. Above-expected tissue-blood divergence occurred in all gliomas, most in low-grade ones.

Amplification of TCR alpha and beta CDR3 regions from RNA used iRepertoire nested multiplex PCR. From the multiplex PCR reads, TCRdb called clonotypes with MiXCR, one entry per CDR3 protein. The sample has approximately 140,000 distinct CDR3 sequences; around 23% are singletons. The clonotype comes from a human donor with low-grade glioma or glioblastoma, undergoing nonglioma brain surgery, or in good health (not recorded which). Sequenced material: glioma tissue, nonneoplastic brain tissue, or PBMCs (not recorded which). V is TRBV6-1 and J is TRBJ2-3, with 9 bases that match TRBD1. The CDR3 loop is CASVGDRAGTQYF. CDR3 DNA: TGTGCCAGCGTTGGGGACAGGGCTGGTACGCAGTATTTT.